The source of this T cell receptor (beta chain) is a study of T cell responses to AZD1222 COVID-19 vaccine. Findings of the study overall: Seropositive at baseline were only a handful of AZD1222 recipients. Donors were largely white British and mainly female; clonal diversity was possibly underestimated. All repertoire sampling was performed exclusively after the peak T cell response. The study reported that nearly half of spike-specific TCRs target unmutated variant regions.

Assay: immunoSEQ multiplex PCR; the TCRdb copy retains only in-frame clones and omits some. Of about 200,000 clones in the sample, more than 90% were seen once. With respect to this clone: Antigen specificity is unknown.

The CDR3 has 15 amino acids. Germline V gene sequence: CDR1 MNHNS, CDR2 SASEGT. V lost 2 bases and J lost 0, with 8 bases in between. The sequence was obtained from an adult who received the MenACWY meningococcal vaccine as a control. The V call is TRBV6-1, the J call TRBJ1-5, with unresolved D. The sample was peripheral blood, taken 28 days after the second dose of the MenACWY control vaccine. The CDR3 DNA is TGTGCCAGCAGTGAACAGCCCTATAGCAATCAGCCCCAGCATTTT. Its translation is CASSEQPYSNQPQHF.